This T cell receptor beta chain was sequenced during a study of regulatory T cells in long-lasting Graves disease (dated by TCRdb to the early 2020s). Background for the entire study: Patients with newly diagnosed Graves' disease had been on antithyroid drugs for under 3 months. This study used TCR sequencing and RNA sequencing of peripheral blood to compare persistent Graves' disease patients against newly diagnosed Graves' disease patients. The study was registered as a clinical trial and conducted in China. A total of some 35 samples underwent TCR sequencing: approximately 13 from persistent and some 20 from newly diagnosed Graves' disease patients.

The library was obtained by multiplex PCR. TCRdb lists the instrument as Illumina HiSeq 4000. iRepertoire HTBI primers and Arm-PCR amplification of CDR3 regions were used to construct TCR beta libraries. PCR products were gel purified before sequencing. Concerning the study's data processing: Across samples, 60 to 75 TRBV and 13 to 15 TRBJ segments were identified and used for gene usage analysis of CDR3 amino acid clonotypes. Filtered high-quality paired reads were merged into contigs using COPE and FqMerger. Contigs were aligned with BLAST to IMGT TRBV, TRBD and TRBJ reference genes, and CDR3 was defined per IMGT. Highly expanded clones were defined as clonotypes with a frequency above 0.1%. Repertoire diversity was measured by Shannon entropy, and V-J evenness by the Gini coefficient. A clonotype was considered public if more than one individual shared it. TCRdb reworked the public reads: Q25 trimming with fastp, MiXCR clone assembly, productive beta chains retained. A single entry per CDR3 protein holds the most common genes and DNA from its merged rows. These V and J calls rely on TCRdb rather than the paper's analysis. The sample profile shows 350,000 to 500,000 distinct CDR3 sequences; roughly 17% of them were found once. The ten largest make up 23% of the sample.

There are a few counts of this clonotype. The antigen this receptor binds is unknown. No per-base quality is available; no much larger clone lies one base away. General conclusions and limits of the study: Only peripheral blood was studied, because thyroid tissue, the primary lesion, was inaccessible. Patients with persistent disease shared more public clonotypes (around 2,700) than newly diagnosed patients did (966). The authors noted that the small sample size was a limitation that may lower accuracy. Lower TCR Shannon entropy and fewer highly expanded clones were observed in persistent Graves' disease patients than in newly diagnosed patients, which suggested clonal expansion. Sequencing and analysis were restricted to the TCR beta chain.

Interpreted using the paper, the time point label stands for: newly diagnosed GD, antithyroid drugs for less than 3 months. For both TCR sequencing and RNA sequencing, RNA was extracted from PBMCs in TRIzol. The diagnosis of Graves' disease followed American Thyroid Association guidelines. Patients were recruited from an endocrinology department in Xi'an, China. From each patient, roughly 9 milliliters of peripheral blood was collected into an EDTA anticoagulant tube. Ficoll Paque Plus density gradient separation was used to isolate PBMCs, and no additional T cell sorting was done. An Agilent 2100 Bioanalyzer and agarose gel were used to check RNA quality, while a NanoDrop 2000 measured RNA concentration. The same specimen was also included in a second study, on T cells in Graves' hyperthyroidism and ophthalmopathy. The second study's paper adds: Stable Graves' hyperthyroidism was defined as no progression to ophthalmopathy during 18 months of follow-up. Hyperthyroidism patients were newly diagnosed, had a disease duration of under 2 months, and were aged 18 to 65 years. The study excluded patients with uncontrolled infections, other autoimmune diseases, pregnancy or lactation. Diagnoses were established on the basis of clinical symptoms, serum thyroxine and TRAb, thyroid ultrasound, and orbital computed tomography. The TCR CDR3 was subjected to a first round of RT-PCR using the HTBI primer set and the Qiagen OneStep RT-PCR kit. Most expanded thyroid clonotypes (frequency above 0.001) were also detected in blood, a finding suggesting that blood repertoires may reflect thyroid immune responses. In cross-validation, a model built on a 13 V-J signature told ophthalmopathy apart from stable hyperthyroidism with 87.88% sensitivity and about 81% specificity, and in testing the same model reached 80%/75%. In validation, the model predicted progression to ophthalmopathy a median of about 5.9 months before onset, with over 60% sensitivity and more than 72% specificity. To identify TCR V-J signatures that set the groups apart, the researchers used a discovery cohort of about a hundred patients, made up of around 40 with Graves' ophthalmopathy and about 59 with stable Graves' hyperthyroidism. Prospective prediction of ophthalmopathy was tested in an independent validation cohort of 18 to 20 hyperthyroidism patients and around 16 patients who later progressed to ophthalmopathy. The 100 discovery patients were randomly split 7:3 into training and test sets. In over five Graves' hyperthyroidism patients, the study also compared T-cell repertoires from thyroid tissue with T-cell repertoires from blood. Following sampling, methimazole starting at 30 mg daily was given to hyperthyroidism patients, and high-dose intravenous methylprednisolone was given to ophthalmopathy patients. Libraries were constructed in a second round of multiplex PCR, after which size selection and purification were carried out. The libraries were sequenced on an Illumina HiSeq2000 using paired-end 100 bp reads. Raw data were processed with SOAPnuke, discarding reads with adapters, uncalled bases, mean Phred below 15, or no exact constant-primer or identifier match. COPE v1.2.5 was used to merge the high-quality paired reads, and each unique nucleotide sequence was defined as a clonotype. Clonotypes were aligned to IMGT TRBV, TRBD and TRBJ reference segments using MiTCR v1.1. Analysis was restricted to V-J combinations with a frequency above 0.0001, which covered 99% to 99.2% of repertoires. A TCS score was defined as the ratio of F50 (clonal expansion) to E x V (chaos), with BLOSUM62-based TCRdist applied between CDR3 peptides within each V-J. Welch's t-statistics and random forest reduced 500 to 550 V-J features to about 13, which were used in a naive Bayes classifier (R e1071). No statistical method was used to set the sample size in advance, and investigators knew the group allocation. According to the paper, TCR Vbeta CDR3 sequencing was carried out on 120 to 150 peripheral blood samples, which came from approximately 41 ophthalmopathy, around 74 hyperthyroidism and 17 progressor patients.

The sequence was obtained from a young woman with Graves disease. Donor details come from another sample of the same person, matched by shared clones. The sample here was peripheral blood mononuclear cells (PBMCs), taken at new diagnosis, from a patient treated with antithyroid drugs.

The bases are TGTGCCAGTAGTATCGACATGACCTCTGGGGCCAACGTCCTGACTTTC. This is translated as CASSIDMTSGANVLTF. The rearranged chain carries TRBV19 and TRBJ2-6, with the D gene too uncertain to name. The germline V gene (reference sequence) gives CDR1 as LNHDA and CDR2 as SQIVND. V drops 3 bases and J drops 0 bases, leaving 9 bases in between. The CDR3 sequence holds 16 residues, the cysteine and phenylalanine included. The sequence is cut down to CDR3 DNA, 48 bases in frame from base 1.